The clone carrying this T cell receptor (beta chain) was observed many times. RNA transcripts provided the source from which TCR beta CDR3 regions were amplified. RT-PCR in the first round (using the HTBI primer set) targeted the TCR CDR3. TCRdb recomputed calls from the multiplex PCR reads with MiXCR, one row per CDR3 protein. The sample comprises fewer than 450,000 distinct CDR3 sequences, 17% of which are singletons, and 34% rests with the top ten. The CDR3 loop spans 13 amino acids. The V gene's germline CDR1 is GTSNPN and CDR2 SVGIG (reference sequence). Trimming stripped 2 bases from V and 5 bases from J, with 12 bases between. This specimen belongs to a study of T cells in Graves' hyperthyroidism and ophthalmopathy.

This TCR derives from a woman aged 25-40 years with Graves' hyperthyroidism that later progressed to Graves' ophthalmopathy. What was sequenced was blood. The chain is built from TRBV30 and TRBJ1-2; maybe TRBD1 (6 bases). The CDR3 loop is CAWSHGGAYGYTF. The CDR3 DNA is TGTGCCTGGAGTCACGGGGGGGCTTATGGCTACACCTTC.